The 5 T cell receptor beta chains presented below share a single source sample, sequenced in a study of CXCR3-negative and CXCR3-positive naive CD8 T cells (dated by TCRdb to between 2018 and 2021). The research as a whole found: TRB CDR3s from CXCR3-positive naive cells showed higher hydrophobicity (lower Kidera factor 4), lower energy, and higher strength and volume indices than CXCR3-negative naive cells.

Sequencing was carried out with a NextSeq 550. The Human TCR Profiling Kit (MiLaboratory) was used to make UMI-labeled 5' RACE TRB cDNA libraries. TCRdb reanalyzed the reads, keeping one entry per CDR3 protein sequence and omitting DNA. The table kept for this sample lists 150,000 or so distinct CDR3 sequences. Less than 0.55% of the sample is taken by the ten largest. These TCRs' antigens remain unknown. The sequencing input was naive CXCR3+ CD8+ T cells from blood. The label giving this sample's cell subset or site can be read as: CD45RO-CCR7+CD27+CD95- naive CD8+ T cells expressing CXCR3 (TNR3+). Receptors originate from a human donor in good health. Some clones in this sample may be carry-over from other donors' samples.

The chain has TRBV7-9 and TRBJ1-1; the TCRdb D gene call, TRBD1, has no DNA to confirm it. CDR1 and CDR2 from the germline V gene are SEHNR and FQNEAQ (reference sequence). This CDR3 is 12 amino acids long. The CDR3 sequence: CASSLDRGHAFF.

The V gene is TRBV20-1, the J gene TRBJ2-7; no DNA is available, so the TRBD1 call from TCRdb remains unchecked. Germline CDR1 reads DFQATT; CDR2 reads SNEGSKA (reference sequence). This CDR3 is built from 15 residues. This CDR3 is CSAISQQGYSYEQYF.

The V call is TRBV28, the J call TRBJ1-1. There are 13 residues in the CDR3. Per the germline V gene, CDR1 is MDHEN and CDR2 is SYDVKM. The CDR3 sequence is CASSWEMNTEAFF.

The chain recombines TRBV13 with TRBJ2-7; TCRdb outputs TRBD1, but without DNA this stays unchecked. The CDR3 sequence is 13 residues long. Germline V CDR1 and CDR2: PRHDT, FYEKMQ (reference sequence). The CDR3 region is CASSSYRGFEQYF.

The chain recombines TRBV19 with TRBJ2-7; as DNA is missing, the TRBD1 call by TCRdb cannot be tested. Germline loops: CDR1 LNHDA, CDR2 SQIVND (reference sequence). The CDR3 length is 18 residues. CDR3: CASSMRSGGQRFSYEQYF.